The 14 T cell receptor beta chains below all came from one sample that was sequenced in a study of T-cell reconstitution after alpha-beta-depleted transplantation in children listed by TCRdb under 2016. Library preparation employed PCR. The listed sequencing device is Illumina HiSeq 2500. To normalize quantification of the TCRbeta repertoire, the TCR libraries were built with molecular barcoding that relied on unique molecular identifiers. Through fastp at Q25 and MiXCR, TCRdb rebuilt clones from the public reads, retaining in-frame beta chains. Each entry merges the rows of one CDR3 protein and shows their most common DNA and genes. The sample data list hundreds of thousands of distinct CDR3 sequences, and roughly 13% of these were observed just once. The top ten clones comprise 2.2% of the sample. What this sample's treatment or condition label stands for: allogeneic hematopoietic cell transplantation with graft depleted of TCRalphabeta T cells and CD19 B cells.

Sequenced here: PBMCs, mostly from graft donor cells, sampled 360 days after TCRalphabeta/CD19-depleted stem cell transplant. Receptor source: a male patient younger than 18 who had a stem cell transplant for acute myeloid leukemia, so the T cells may come from the graft donor.

This clonotype was counted ten times or more. The rearrangement links TRBV27 to TRBJ2-1, with D perhaps matching TRBD2 (6 bases). V was clipped by 2 bases and J by 1 base, with 9 bases between them. Germline V gives CDR1 MNHEY, CDR2 SMNVEV (reference sequence). The CDR3 is 15 amino acids. The CDR3 nucleotides read TGTGCCAGCAGTTTACAAGCGGGTTCCTACAATGAGCAGTTCTTC. It translates to CASSLQAGSYNEQFF.

The rearrangement uses TRBV29-1 and TRBJ1-2, with TRBD1 matching over 11 bases. CDR3 size: 13 residues. V lost 7 bases and J lost 7; bases outside the gene matches: 8. Germline CDR1 SQVTM, CDR2 ANQGSEA. The CDR3 DNA follows: TGCAGCGGTTGGGACAGGGGGATCGGTGGCTACACCTTC. As protein: CSGWDRGIGGYTF.

The genes are TRBV28 and TRBJ2-2, with 14 positions matching TRBD2. The CDR3 spans 18 residues. Per germline, CDR1 MDHEN and CDR2 SYDVKM. J was trimmed by 3 bases and V by 6 bases; bases with no gene match: 9. In DNA, the CDR3 is TGTGCCAGCAGACCGGGACTAGCGGGAGTTTTGTACACCGGGGAGCTGTTTTTT. Its translation: CASRPGLAGVLYTGELFF.

This clonotype was counted only a few times. The rearrangement uses TRBV28 and TRBJ2-1, with 8 bases aligning to TRBD2. CDR1 MDHEN and CDR2 SYDVKM come from the germline V gene. V was pared by 4 bases and J by 9 bases, with 14 bases of the junction left unmatched. The CDR3 is made up of 16 amino acids. The DNA for the CDR3 is TGTGCCAGCAGTTGGGCGGGGACTAGTAAGCTCCCTGAGCAGTTCTTC. Translating it yields CASSWAGTSKLPEQFF.

This clonotype was counted a few times. The chain combines TRBV28 with TRBJ2-3; 12 bases line up with TRBD2. Trimming removed 6 bases from V and 4 bases from J; junction bases left unmatched: 14. CDR1 MDHEN and CDR2 SYDVKM come from the germline V gene. The CDR3 spans 18 residues. The CDR3 is CASSYKLTSGRDSDTQYF. The CDR3 nucleotides are TGTGCCAGCAGCTACAAGTTGACTAGCGGGAGAGATTCAGATACGCAGTATTTT.

This clonotype has just a few counts. This sequence joins TRBV11-2 and TRBJ2-1; TRBD2 aligns across 13 bases. V lost 6 bases and J lost 4; bases outside the gene matches: 12. This CDR3 has 18 amino acids. CDR1 SGHAT and CDR2 FQNNGV come from the germline V gene. CDR3 sequence reads: CASSSTSGRPRGYNEQFF. For the CDR3, the DNA is TGTGCCAGCAGTTCGACTAGCGGGAGGCCCCGGGGTTACAATGAGCAGTTCTTC.

V usage is TRBV28 and J usage is TRBJ1-1; D is possibly TRBD1 (5 bases). CDR1 MDHEN and CDR2 SYDVKM come from the germline V gene. Trimming pared 3 bases from V and 4 bases from J, leaving 15 bases between. This CDR3 is 15 amino acids long. The CDR3 DNA sequence: TGTGCCAGCAGTTTCGGCGGGGCCAGGTCCACTGAAGCTTTCTTT. Its protein product is CASSFGGARSTEAFF.

Notes on this clonotype: A read error may explain this, as a much larger clone is one base away. This chain joins TRBV29-1 and TRBJ2-6; tentative D call: TRBD1 (5 bases). Germline CDR1 SQVTM, CDR2 ANQGSEA. The CDR3 contains 17 residues. The CDR3 reads CSVIGQRLISGANVLIF. The CDR3 DNA is TGCAGCGTGATAGGGCAGCGATTAATCTCTGGGGCCAACGTCCTGATTTTC.

Here the CDR3 reads CASSKGADEQYF. The CDR3 nucleotides are TGTGCCAGCAGCAAAGGAGCCGACGAGCAGTACTTC. J is TRBJ2-7 and V is TRBV21-1. TRBV21-1 is a pseudogene locus. This CDR3 comprises 12 residues.

CDR3 region: CASSSVRPSDYEQYF. The CDR3 nucleotides are TGTGCCAGCAGTTCTGTGAGACCTAGCGACTACGAGCAGTACTTC. The V call is TRBV28, the J call TRBJ2-7; a weak D match, TRBD2 (6 bases). Trimming took 4 bases from V and 3 from J, leaving 16 bases between them. The germline gives CDR1 MDHEN, CDR2 SYDVKM. The CDR3 extends over 15 amino acids.

This clonotype was found a few times. V is TRBV6-5 and J is TRBJ2-7; TRBD2 might be the D (6 bases). Germline V gene sequence: CDR1 MNHEY, CDR2 SVGAGI. The CDR3 contains 15 residues. Trimming shortened V by 0 bases and J by 3 bases, and 12 bases separated the two germline ends. The CDR3 loop reads CASSYSGSGFYEQYF. The CDR3 DNA reads TGTGCCAGCAGTTACTCTGGTAGCGGCTTCTACGAGCAGTACTTC.

This rearrangement joins TRBV15 to TRBJ2-7; D not certain. The CDR3 consists of 15 residues. Germline V gene data show CDR1 as LNHNV and CDR2 as YYDKDF (reference sequence). V gave up 0 bases and J gave up 7 bases, with 16 bases separating them. CDR3 in amino acids: CATSRDNLGWGEQYF. In nucleotides, the CDR3 is TGTGCCACCAGCAGAGATAACCTGGGTTGGGGAGAGCAGTACTTC. Together with reference TRBV15 and TRBJ2-7, the CDR3 gives the full variable domain: DAMVIQNPRYQVTQFGKPVTLSCSQTLNHNVMYWYQQKSSQAPKLLFHYYDKDFNNEADTPDNFQSRRPNTSFCFLDIRSPGLGDTAMYLCATSRDNLGWGEQYFGPGTRLTVT.

This chain links TRBV11-1 with TRBJ2-2, with TRBD2 matching 7 bases. Germline V gene data show CDR1 as SGHAT and CDR2 as FQDESV (reference sequence). V trimming: 4 bases; J trimming: 0 bases; junction bases outside the gene matches: 11. The CDR3 loop spans 18 amino acids. The CDR3 DNA sequence: TGTGCCAGCAGCTCTCCAACTAGCGCCTACACGAACACCGGGGAGCTGTTTTTT. Its translation: CASSSPTSAYTNTGELFF.

V gene TRBV7-9 combines with J gene TRBJ2-2; D may be TRBD1 or TRBD2 (5 bases each). The V end lost 1 base, the J end lost 6 bases, and 12 bases lay between the germline ends. The CDR3 sequence is 15 residues long. The germline CDR1 and CDR2 sequences are SEHNR and FQNEAQ (reference sequence). CDR3 in amino acids: CASSLGWDEPGELFF. DNA for the CDR3: TGTGCCAGCAGCTTAGGCTGGGACGAGCCCGGGGAGCTGTTTTTT.